This T cell receptor (beta chain) comes out of a study of blood T cell repertoires in COVID-19. Overall study: From T cells, B-cell-depleted T cells, or PBMCs came the material, which was cDNA or gDNA.

Individuals drawn from around 24 US areas were roughly 18 to 89 years old. Participant-given clinical history determined each cohort assignment. Recovery meant two consecutive negative NP/OP PCR tests, professional clearance, or resolved symptoms. This clone has only one observation. Sequencing was performed with immunoSEQ multiplex PCR; in TCRdb, only in-frame clones are kept and a portion is missing. The table records 150,000 to 200,000 clones, about 82% of them present only once. Germline lookup yields CDR1 SNHLY and CDR2 FYNNEI. J was trimmed by 4 bases and V by 7 bases; bases with no gene match: 11. The CDR3 totals 15 residues.

The source of this sequence is a woman in her thirties who had recovered from COVID-19. This chain connects TRBV2 to TRBJ1-1; 8 bases agree with TRBD1. The sample comprised PBMCs or T cells enriched from blood (not recorded which). The CDR3 protein is CASTPESGGVTEAFF. DNA for the CDR3: TGTGCCAGCACCCCTGAGTCAGGGGGCGTCACTGAAGCTTTCTTT.